This passage covers 8 T cell receptor beta chains from one sample sequenced in a study of cytomegalovirus exposure and HLA in healthy donors. PCR involved 60 Vbeta and 13 Jbeta primers. The data were produced by immunoSEQ multiplex PCR, yet TCRdb's version contains in-frame clones alone and is incomplete. The sample lists 120,000 to 150,000 clones, around four fifths occurring once. What was sequenced was PBMCs. The receptors here all came from a male donor in good health and CMV-seropositive.

This chain connects TRBV5-8 to TRBJ2-7; 9 bases match TRBD1. CDR1 and CDR2 from the germline V gene are SGHTS and YDEGEE. The CDR3 is 13 amino acids. With V trimmed by 6 bases and J by 9 bases, 10 bases remained unmatched. As DNA, the CDR3 is TGTGCCAGCACCTTACAGGGGGCCGAGGTGCAGTACTTC. Translating it yields CASTLQGAEVQYF.

The chain is built from TRBV9 and TRBJ1-5; 10 bases line up with TRBD1. Unmatched junction bases numbered 5, after V lost 4 bases and J lost 4 bases. Germline CDR1 reads SGDLS; CDR2 reads YYNGEE. This CDR3 contains 15 residues. For the CDR3, the DNA is TGTGCCAGCAGCCCGGGACAGGGGATGAATCAGCCCCAGCATTTT. Translation gives CASSPGQGMNQPQHF.

The chain is built from TRBV5-1 and TRBJ2-7, with 12 bases aligning to TRBD2. The CDR3 is made up of 14 amino acids. The germline CDR1 and CDR2 sequences are SGHRS and YFSETQ. The J segment lost 6 bases and the V segment lost 3 bases, leaving 4 bases of the junction unmatched. CDR3 amino acids: CASSSSTSGSEQYF. CDR3 DNA sequence: TGCGCCAGCAGCTCCTCGACTAGCGGGAGCGAGCAGTACTTC.

The CDR3 here is CASSSTGTRDNEQFF. The DNA of the CDR3 is TGTGCCAGCAGCTCCACCGGGACTAGAGACAATGAGCAGTTCTTC. The V call is TRBV7-3, the J call TRBJ2-1; 8 positions agree with TRBD2. Germline V lookup: CDR1 SGHTA, CDR2 FQGTGA. The CDR3 covers 15 residues. The V and J ends lost 4 bases and 5 bases, in that order; junction bases with no gene match: 7. Filled out from reference TRBV7-3 and TRBJ2-1, the complete variable domain reads GAGVSQTPSNKVTEKGKYVELRCDPISGHTALYWYRQSLGQGPEFLIYFQGTGAADDSGLPNDRFFAVRPEGSVSTLKIQRTERGDSAVYLCASSSTGTRDNEQFFGPGTRLTVL.

V and J are TRBV29-1 and TRBJ2-5; D not certain. This CDR3 region has 11 residues. The ends were cut back, 5 bases at V and 0 bases at J, with 4 bases in the middle. Germline loops: CDR1 SQVTM, CDR2 ANQGSEA. This CDR3 is CSVLYQETQYF. Here the CDR3 DNA reads TGCAGCGTTCTGTACCAAGAGACCCAGTACTTC.

The gene calls are TRBV7-8 and TRBJ1-4, with 7 bases that match TRBD1. J was trimmed by 3 bases and V by 5 bases; bases with no gene match: 6. From germline, CDR1 is SGHVS and CDR2 FQNEAQ. The CDR3 runs 15 residues. CDR3 in DNA: TGTGCCAGCAGCCCGTGGGACAGCCCTAATGAAAAACTGTTTTTT. Residues: CASSPWDSPNEKLFF.

The genes are TRBV5-4 and TRBJ2-1; TRBD2 aligns across 8 bases. Germline values: CDR1 SGHNT, CDR2 YYREEE (reference sequence). The CDR3 sequence is 14 residues long. With 4 bases clipped from V and 6 bases from J, the junction kept 6 bases outside the gene matches. CDR3 protein: CASSVNGGGNEQFF. CDR3 DNA sequence: TGTGCCAGCAGCGTCAACGGGGGGGGCAATGAGCAGTTCTTC.

The J gene is TRBJ2-7, the V gene TRBV7-8, with 8 bases lining up with TRBD2. CDR3 length: 17 amino acids. The V gene end was trimmed by 1 base and the J gene end by 0 bases; junction bases not matched to a gene: 8. CDR1 is SGHVS, CDR2 FQNEAQ, per germline. CDR3 DNA: TGTGCCAGCAGCTTAGTTCTTAGCGGGAAGAGCTCCTACGAGCAGTACTTC. Translated, it gives CASSLVLSGKSSYEQYF.